Presented here are 12 T cell receptor beta chains from one specimen sequenced in a study of blood T cells in healthy people across ages. The second PCR ran roughly 7 to 12 cycles with a sample-barcoded 5' primer and J-beta primers. TCRdb ran MiXCR on the 5' RACE reads and lists one entry per CDR3 protein. The sample lists about 1.5 million distinct CDR3 sequences; 40% to 50% were seen once. Sequenced: blood. Every receptor here comes from a woman between 18 and 29 years old in good health.

This clonotype was picked up a small number of times. The chain uses TRBV7-2 and TRBJ2-1; D uncertain. Trimming removed 5 bases at V and 12 bases at J, with 20 bases between. Germline V lookup: CDR1 SGHTA, CDR2 FQGNSA. The CDR3 sequence is 14 residues long. The CDR3 is CASSLYQASIRQFF. The CDR3 DNA reads TGTGCCAGCAGCCTATATCAGGCCTCAATTAGGCAGTTCTTC. Filled out from reference TRBV7-2 and TRBJ2-1, the complete variable domain reads GAGVSQSPSNKVTEKGKDVELRCDPISGHTALYWYRQSLGQGLEFLIYFQGNSAPDKSGLPSDRFSAERTGGSVSTLTIQRTQQEDSAVYLCASSLYQASIRQFFGPGTRLTVL.

The rearrangement uses TRBV20-1 and TRBJ1-5; the match to TRBD1 covers 7 bases. V gave up 0 bases and J gave up 9 bases; unmatched junction bases: 11. Germline CDR1 DFQATT, CDR2 SNEGSKA (reference sequence). CDR3 size: 15 residues. The chain's CDR3 is CSARDIQGLLGPQHF. The CDR3 nucleotides are TGCAGTGCTAGAGACATACAGGGGCTGCTTGGGCCCCAGCATTTT.

The rearrangement links TRBV20-1 to TRBJ1-2; D may be TRBD1 (6 bases). Trimming pared 3 bases from V and 3 bases from J, leaving 11 bases between. This CDR3 has 13 amino acids. The V gene's germline CDR1 is DFQATT and CDR2 SNEGSKA (reference sequence). As DNA, the CDR3 is TGCAGTGCTAGTGGGGGGCTGGACTATGGCTACACCTTC. Its translation: CSASGGLDYGYTF.

The chain recombines TRBV3-1 with TRBJ2-7; 9 bases are shared with TRBD2. The J call may be wrong; the DNA end is better matched by TRBJ2-5. This CDR3 is 14 amino acids long. Germline V CDR1 and CDR2: LGHDT, YNNKEL (reference sequence). CDR3 in amino acids: CASSRWTSEETQYF. In nucleotides, the CDR3 is TGTGCCAGCAGCCGTTGGACTAGCGAGGAGACCCAGTACTTC.

Only a few counts were recorded for this clonotype. The chain joins TRBV12-3 or TRBV12-4 to TRBJ1-5; 11 nucleotides line up with TRBD1. CDR3 length: 16 amino acids. The V segment lost 3 bases and the J segment 7 bases; nucleotides outside the gene matches: 8. The CDR3 is CASSFSGTGGRQPQHF. The CDR3 coding sequence is TGTGCCAGCAGTTTTAGCGGGACAGGGGGACGACAGCCCCAGCATTTT.

DNA of the CDR3: TGTGCCAGCCGTGTTGGGGGCGAGTTTGATGGCTACACCTTC. As protein: CASRVGGEFDGYTF. The chain employs TRBV7-8 and TRBJ1-2, with D tentatively TRBD1 (6 bases). V lost 8 bases and J lost 6, with 19 bases in between. Germline CDR1 SGHVS, CDR2 FQNEAQ. The CDR3 totals 14 residues.

The chain is built from TRBV12-3 or TRBV12-4 and TRBJ1-1, with no clear D. The CDR3 is 14 residues long. The V gene lost 3 bases and the J gene lost 3 bases, with 11 bases spanning the gap. Here the CDR3 DNA reads TGTGCCAGCAGTTTTATAAGTGGGGACACTGAAGCTTTCTTT. It translates to CASSFISGDTEAFF.

This sequence joins TRBV10-3 and TRBJ2-1, with 12 bases identical to TRBD2. Germline V gene lookup returns CDR1 ENHRY and CDR2 SYGVKD. V dropped 5 bases and J dropped 8; count of bases not matched to a gene: 7. This CDR3 comprises 15 residues. DNA for the CDR3: TGTGCCATCAGTCAGACTAGCGGGAGTATCCATGAGCAGTTCTTC. Translating gives CAISQTSGSIHEQFF.

V and J are TRBV5-6 and TRBJ1-1; 9 bases fit TRBD1. Germline V gene sequence: CDR1 SGHDT, CDR2 YYEEEE. There are 15 residues in the CDR3. The V and J ends lost 0 bases and 4 bases, in that order; junction bases with no gene match: 4. The CDR3 DNA follows: TGTGCCAGCAGCTTGGGGCCGGACAGGGGCACTGAAGCTTTCTTT. This sequence encodes CASSLGPDRGTEAFF.

CDR3 region: CASSPGQEYSPLHF. Here the CDR3 DNA reads TGTGCCAGCAGCCCTGGACAGGAGTATTCACCCCTCCACTTT. The rearrangement joins TRBV12-3 or TRBV12-4 to TRBJ1-6, with 7 bases lining up with TRBD1. With V trimmed by 6 bases and J by 8 bases, 7 bases remained unmatched. This CDR3 spans 14 amino acids.

The chain uses TRBV5-6 and TRBJ2-5; no definite D call. Trimming shortened V by 0 bases and J by 4 bases, and 10 bases separated the two germline ends. This CDR3 has 14 amino acids. Per the germline V gene, CDR1 is SGHDT and CDR2 is YYEEEE. The CDR3 region has the DNA TGTGCCAGCAGCTTGGTAGTTGGGATAGAGACCCAGTACTTC. This encodes CASSLVVGIETQYF.

This clonotype was observed at least ten times. This chain joins TRBV12-3 or TRBV12-4 and TRBJ1-4, with unresolved D. This CDR3 region has 12 residues. The V end lost 6 bases, the J end lost 8 bases, and 10 bases lay between the germline ends. CDR3 DNA sequence: TGTGCCAGCAGGCCAGGTGGAGAAAAACTGTTTTTT. It codes for CASRPGGEKLFF.